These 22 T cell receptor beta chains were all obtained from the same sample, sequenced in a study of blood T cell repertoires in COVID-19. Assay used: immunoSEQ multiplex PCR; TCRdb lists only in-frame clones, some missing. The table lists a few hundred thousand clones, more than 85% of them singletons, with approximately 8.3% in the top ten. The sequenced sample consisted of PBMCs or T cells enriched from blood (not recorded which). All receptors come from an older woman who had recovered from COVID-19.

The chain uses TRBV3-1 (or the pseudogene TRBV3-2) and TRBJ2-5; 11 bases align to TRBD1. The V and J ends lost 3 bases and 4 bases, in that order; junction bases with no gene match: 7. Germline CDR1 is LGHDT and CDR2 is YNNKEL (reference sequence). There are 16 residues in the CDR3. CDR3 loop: CASSQRTGTGGETQYF. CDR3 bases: TGTGCCAGCAGCCAGAGAACCGGGACAGGGGGAGAGACCCAGTACTTC.

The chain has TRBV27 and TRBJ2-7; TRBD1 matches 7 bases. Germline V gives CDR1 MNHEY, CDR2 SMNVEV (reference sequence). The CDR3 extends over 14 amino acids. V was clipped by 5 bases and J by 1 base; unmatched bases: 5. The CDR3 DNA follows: TGTGCCAGCAGTCCACAGGGGTCTTCCTACGAGCAGTACTTC. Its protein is CASSPQGSSYEQYF.

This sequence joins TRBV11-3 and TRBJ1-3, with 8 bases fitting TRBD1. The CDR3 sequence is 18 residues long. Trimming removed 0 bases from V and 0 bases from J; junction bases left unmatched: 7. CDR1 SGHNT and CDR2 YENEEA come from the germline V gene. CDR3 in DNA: TGTGCCAGCAGCTTAGAGACAGGGGCCTCGCTCTCTGGAAACACCATATATTTT. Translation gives CASSLETGASLSGNTIYF.

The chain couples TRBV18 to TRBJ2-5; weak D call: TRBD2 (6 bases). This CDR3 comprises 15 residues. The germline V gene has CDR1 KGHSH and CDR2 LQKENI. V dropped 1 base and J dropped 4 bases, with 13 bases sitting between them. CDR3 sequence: CASSPRWDSLETQYF. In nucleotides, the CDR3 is TGTGCCAGCTCACCACGGTGGGACTCCTTAGAGACCCAGTACTTC.

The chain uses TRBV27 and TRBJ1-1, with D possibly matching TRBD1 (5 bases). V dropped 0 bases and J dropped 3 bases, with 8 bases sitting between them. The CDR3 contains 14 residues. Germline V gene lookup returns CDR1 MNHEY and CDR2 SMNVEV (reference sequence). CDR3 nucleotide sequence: TGTGCCAGCAGTTTATCCAGGGTTGACACTGAAGCTTTCTTT. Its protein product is CASSLSRVDTEAFF.

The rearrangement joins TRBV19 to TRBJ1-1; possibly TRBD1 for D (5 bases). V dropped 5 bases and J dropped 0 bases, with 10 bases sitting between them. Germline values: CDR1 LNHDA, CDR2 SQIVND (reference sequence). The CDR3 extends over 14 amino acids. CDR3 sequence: CASSLGAMNTEAFF. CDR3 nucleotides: TGTGCCAGTAGTCTTGGGGCCATGAACACTGAAGCTTTCTTT.

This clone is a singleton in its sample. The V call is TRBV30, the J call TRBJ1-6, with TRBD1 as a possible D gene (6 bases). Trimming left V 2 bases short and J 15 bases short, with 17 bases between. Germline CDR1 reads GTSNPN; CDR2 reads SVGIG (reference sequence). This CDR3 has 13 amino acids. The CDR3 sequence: CAWSPGARSGLHF. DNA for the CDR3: TGTGCCTGGAGTCCAGGGGCAAGGTCAGGCCTCCACTTT.

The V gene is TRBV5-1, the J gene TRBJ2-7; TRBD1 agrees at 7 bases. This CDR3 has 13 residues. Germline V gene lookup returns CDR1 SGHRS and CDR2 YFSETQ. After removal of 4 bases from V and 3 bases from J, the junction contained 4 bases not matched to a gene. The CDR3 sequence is CASSTGTDYEQYF. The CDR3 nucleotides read TGCGCCAGCAGCACCGGGACAGACTACGAGCAGTACTTC.

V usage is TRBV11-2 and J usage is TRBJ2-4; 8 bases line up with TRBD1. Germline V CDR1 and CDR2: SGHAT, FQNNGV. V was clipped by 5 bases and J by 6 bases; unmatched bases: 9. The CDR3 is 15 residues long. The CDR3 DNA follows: TGTGCCAGCAGCCGATCAGGGGGCACGAGAAACATTCAGTACTTC. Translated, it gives CASSRSGGTRNIQYF. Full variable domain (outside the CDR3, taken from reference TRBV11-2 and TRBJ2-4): EAGVAQSPRYKIIEKRQSVAFWCNPISGHATLYWYQQILGQGPKLLIQFQNNGVVDDSQLPKDRFSAERLKGVDSTLKIQPAKLEDSAVYLCASSRSGGTRNIQYFGAGTRLSVL.

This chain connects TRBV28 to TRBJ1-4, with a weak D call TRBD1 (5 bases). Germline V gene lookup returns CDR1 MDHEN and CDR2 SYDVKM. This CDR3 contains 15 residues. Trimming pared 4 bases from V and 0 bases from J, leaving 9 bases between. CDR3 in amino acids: CASSSYRSTNEKLFF. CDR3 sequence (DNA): TGTGCCAGCAGTTCCTACAGGTCAACTAATGAAAAACTGTTTTTT.

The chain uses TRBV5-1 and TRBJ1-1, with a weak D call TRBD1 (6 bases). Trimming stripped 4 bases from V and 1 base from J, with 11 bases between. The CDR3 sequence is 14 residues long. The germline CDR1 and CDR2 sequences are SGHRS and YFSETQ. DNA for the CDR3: TGCGCCAGCAGCCTTCAACAGGGGAACACTGAAGCTTTCTTT. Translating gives CASSLQQGNTEAFF. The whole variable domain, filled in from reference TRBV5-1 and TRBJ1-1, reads KAGVTQTPRYLIKTRGQQVTLSCSPISGHRSVSWYQQTPGQGLQFLFEYFSETQRNKGNFPGRFSGRQFSNSRSEMNVSTLELGDSALYLCASSLQQGNTEAFFGQGTRLTVV.

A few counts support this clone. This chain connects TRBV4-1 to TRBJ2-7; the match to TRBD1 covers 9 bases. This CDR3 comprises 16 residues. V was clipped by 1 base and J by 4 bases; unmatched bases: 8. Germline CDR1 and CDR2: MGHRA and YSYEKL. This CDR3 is CASSQAPFDRGYEQYV. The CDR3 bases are TGCGCCAGCAGCCAAGCCCCCTTCGACAGGGGGTACGAGCAGTACGTC.

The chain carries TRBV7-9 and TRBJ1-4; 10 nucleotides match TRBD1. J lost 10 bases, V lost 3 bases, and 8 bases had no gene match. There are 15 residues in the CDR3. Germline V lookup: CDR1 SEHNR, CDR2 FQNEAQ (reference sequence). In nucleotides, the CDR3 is TGTGCCAGCAGCTTGGGCGACAGGGGGCAAGTAAAACTGTTTTTT. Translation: CASSLGDRGQVKLFF.

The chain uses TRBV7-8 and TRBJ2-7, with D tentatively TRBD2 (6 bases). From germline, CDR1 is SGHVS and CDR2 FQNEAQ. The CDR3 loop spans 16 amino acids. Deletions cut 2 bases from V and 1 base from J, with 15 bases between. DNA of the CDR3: TGTGCCAGCAGCTTATCCTTTGGAGGGGTGTCCTACGAGCAGTACGTC. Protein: CASSLSFGGVSYEQYV.

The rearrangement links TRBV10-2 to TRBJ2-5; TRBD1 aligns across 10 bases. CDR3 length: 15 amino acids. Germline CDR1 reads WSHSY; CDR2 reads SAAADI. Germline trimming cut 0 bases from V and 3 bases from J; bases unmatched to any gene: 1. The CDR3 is CASSESDRGEETQYF. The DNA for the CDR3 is TGCGCCAGCAGTGAGTCGGACAGGGGGGAAGAGACCCAGTACTTC.

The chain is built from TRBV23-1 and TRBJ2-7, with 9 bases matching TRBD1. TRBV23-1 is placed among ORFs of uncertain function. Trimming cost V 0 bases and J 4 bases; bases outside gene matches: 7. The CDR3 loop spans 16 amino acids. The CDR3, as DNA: TGCGCCAGCAGTCAATCGGGACAGGGAGGGCGTTACGAGCAGTACGTC. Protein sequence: CASSQSGQGGRYEQYV.

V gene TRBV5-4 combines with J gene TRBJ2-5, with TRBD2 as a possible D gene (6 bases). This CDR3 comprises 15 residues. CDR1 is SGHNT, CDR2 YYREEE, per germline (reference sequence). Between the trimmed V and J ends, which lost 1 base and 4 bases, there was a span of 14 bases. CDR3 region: CASSLFGGSGETQYF. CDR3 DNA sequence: TGTGCCAGCAGCTTGTTCGGGGGTTCGGGAGAGACCCAGTACTTC.

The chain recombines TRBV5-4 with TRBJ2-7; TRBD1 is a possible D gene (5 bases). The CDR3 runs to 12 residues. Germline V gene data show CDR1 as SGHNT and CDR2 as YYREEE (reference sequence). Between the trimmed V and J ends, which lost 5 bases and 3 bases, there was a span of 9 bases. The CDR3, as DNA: TGTGCCAGCAGTTTCGACAGCTACGAGCAGTACGTC. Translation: CASSFDSYEQYV.

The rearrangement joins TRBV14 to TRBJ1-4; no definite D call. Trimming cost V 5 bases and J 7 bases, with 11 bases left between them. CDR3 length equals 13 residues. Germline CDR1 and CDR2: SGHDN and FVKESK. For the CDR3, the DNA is TGTGCCAGCAGCGAGACCGGGATTGAAAAACTGTTTTTT. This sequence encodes CASSETGIEKLFF.

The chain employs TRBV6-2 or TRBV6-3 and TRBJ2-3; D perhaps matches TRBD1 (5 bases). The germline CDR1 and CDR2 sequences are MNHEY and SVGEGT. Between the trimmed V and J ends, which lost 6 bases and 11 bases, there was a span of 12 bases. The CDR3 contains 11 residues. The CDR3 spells CASSFGQGQYF. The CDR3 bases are TGTGCCAGCAGCTTCGGGCAGGGGCAGTATTTT.

The CDR3 coding sequence is TGCGCCAGCAGCCAAGGTTTTCGGACAGGGGGTGAAAAACTGTTTTTT. This codes for CASSQGFRTGGEKLFF. V is TRBV4-1 and J is TRBJ1-4; 10 bases match TRBD1. Germline V gene data show CDR1 as MGHRA and CDR2 as YSYEKL. With V trimmed by 1 base and J by 7 bases, 6 bases remained unmatched. This CDR3 has 16 residues.

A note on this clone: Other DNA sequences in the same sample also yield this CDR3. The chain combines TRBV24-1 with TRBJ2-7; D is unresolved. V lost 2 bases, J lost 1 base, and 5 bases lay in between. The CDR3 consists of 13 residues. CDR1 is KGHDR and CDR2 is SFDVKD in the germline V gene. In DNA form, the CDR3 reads TGTGCCACCAGTGATTCTGTTTCCTACGAGCAGTACTTC. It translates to CATSDSVSYEQYF.